A selection of T cell receptor gamma chains follows, all from one sample in a study of gamma-delta chains in newborns, infants, children. TCRdb reapplied CATT to the reads. The top ten hold around 68% of the sample, which has 200 to 250 gamma-chain clones, approximately 2% seen once. Sequencing was performed on blood. Every receptor here comes from a child who was a newborn, infant or young child, either healthy, febrile or measles-vaccinated (not recorded which). CDR3s include the opening cysteine and the closing phenylalanine or tryptophan. Size tells how often a clone was seen (once, few, many) or the class of an expanded clone, and some rows leave it out.

clone_size: large; j_call: TRGJP; v_call: TRGV9; cdr3_length: 17; cdr3_aa: CALWEVRVELGKKIKVF; cdr3_nt: TGTGCCTTGTGGGAGGTGAGAGTAGAGTTGGGCAAAAAAATCAAGGTATTT
clone_size: hyperexpanded; j_call: TRGJP; v_call: TRGV9; cdr3_length: 15; cdr3_aa: CALWEPELGKKIKVF; cdr3_nt: TGTGCCTTGTGGGAGCCCGAGTTGGGCAAAAAAATCAAGGTATTT
clone_size: large; j_call: TRGJP; v_call: TRGV9; cdr3_length: 16; cdr3_aa: CALWEVQGLGKKIKVF; cdr3_nt: TGTGCCTTGTGGGAGGTGCAGGGGTTGGGCAAAAAAATCAAGGTATTT
clone_size: few; j_call: TRGJ1/TRGJ2; v_call: TRGV4; cdr3_length: 13; cdr3_aa: CATWDDLGYKKLF; cdr3_nt: TGTGCCACCTGGGACGACTTGGGGTATAAGAAACTCTTT
clone_size: large; j_call: TRGJP; v_call: TRGV9; cdr3_length: 15; cdr3_aa: CALWEVELGKKIKVF; cdr3_nt: TGTGCCTTGTGGGAGGTGGAGTTGGGCAAAAAAATCAAGGTATTT
clone_size: hyperexpanded; j_call: TRGJP; v_call: TRGV9; cdr3_length: 18; cdr3_aa: CALWEVLGQELGKKIKVF; cdr3_nt: TGTGCCTTGTGGGAGGTGCTAGGGCAAGAGTTGGGCAAAAAAATCAAGGTATTT
clone_size: hyperexpanded; j_call: TRGJ1/TRGJ2; v_call: TRGV9; cdr3_length: 11; cdr3_aa: CALWEDKKKLF; cdr3_nt: TGTGCCTTGTGGGAGGATAAAAAGAAACTCTTT
clone_size: .; j_call: TRGJP; v_call: TRGV8; cdr3_length: 17; cdr3_aa: CATWDRGWELGKKIKVF; cdr3_nt: TGTGCCACCTGGGATAGGGGATGGGAGTTGGGCAAAAAAATCAAGGTATTT
clone_size: large; j_call: TRGJP; v_call: TRGV9; cdr3_length: 15; cdr3_aa: CALWEGELGKKIKVF; cdr3_nt: TGTGCCTTGTGGGAGGGGGAGTTGGGCAAAAAAATCAAGGTATTT
clone_size: hyperexpanded; j_call: TRGJP; v_call: TRGV9; cdr3_length: 16; cdr3_aa: CALWDHQELGKKIKVF; cdr3_nt: TGTGCCTTGTGGGACCATCAAGAGTTGGGCAAAAAAATCAAGGTATTT
clone_size: hyperexpanded; j_call: TRGJP; v_call: TRGV9; cdr3_length: 14; cdr3_aa: CALWEELGKKIKVF; cdr3_nt: TGTGCCTTGTGGGAGGAGTTGGGCAAAAAAATCAAGGTATTT